Sequencing of this TCR beta chain was carried out in a study of CD8 T cells in Susac syndrome. The V gene's germline CDR1 is MDHEN and CDR2 SYDVKM. The length of the CDR3 is 15 residues. Trimming shortened V by 3 bases and J by 5 bases, and 14 bases separated the two germline ends. Negative isolation was applied to CD8+ and CD4+ T cells, and FACS enrichment was applied to TEMRA cells. The authors reverse transcribed roughly 0.5 to 1 ug RNA with random hexamers. From the immunoSEQ multiplex PCR reads, TCRdb called clonotypes with MiXCR, one entry per CDR3 protein. The repertoire has 250,000 to 300,000 distinct CDR3 sequences, about nine tenths of them found once; the top ten carry around 0.18%.

V is TRBV28 and J is TRBJ2-1, with D perhaps matching TRBD2 (6 bases). This receptor was taken from a human donor with multiple sclerosis. Sequencing input: CD8+ T cells from PBMCs. The chain's CDR3 is CASSLAPGLNNEQFF. The CDR3 DNA follows: TGTGCCAGCAGTTTGGCCCCCGGACTAAACAATGAGCAGTTCTTC.